This T cell receptor beta chain stems from a study of OX40 agonist ivuxolimab in advanced cancers. To note about this clone: What it binds is not known.

Study findings and constraints: Relative to CD4+, CD8+ T cells held more expanded clones on average.

Data came from immunoSEQ multiplex PCR; TCRdb stores just in-frame clones and leaves some out. Of around 80,000 clones listed, around 90% are singletons. CDR3 length: 15 residues. Germline loops: CDR1 SGHAT, CDR2 FQNNGV. J lost 2 bases, V lost 5 bases, and 9 bases had no gene match. Sequencing was performed on CD4+ or CD8+ T cells sorted from blood, taken in a trial of the OX40 agonist ivuxolimab. The chain uses TRBV11-2 and TRBJ2-7; TRBD1 matches at 7 bases. This TCR came from an adult with an advanced solid tumor such as melanoma, head and neck, liver or kidney cancer. The CDR3 DNA reads as TGTGCCAGCAGCCAGGACAGGTCCCCTACCTACGAGCAGTACTTC. Its translation: CASSQDRSPTYEQYF. The complete variable domain, with remaining parts taken from reference TRBV11-2 and TRBJ2-7, reads EAGVAQSPRYKIIEKRQSVAFWCNPISGHATLYWYQQILGQGPKLLIQFQNNGVVDDSQLPKDRFSAERLKGVDSTLKIQPAKLEDSAVYLCASSQDRSPTYEQYFGPGTRLTVT.